Shown below are 21 T cell receptor beta chains from a single sample sequenced in a study of long-term antiretroviral therapy in people with HIV. Sequencing used immunoSEQ v3.0 at survey level. The data were produced by immunoSEQ multiplex PCR, yet TCRdb's version contains in-frame clones alone and is incomplete. The data hold 19,000 or so clones, with roughly 84% observed a single time. Here the sequenced sample was unsorted PBMCs, taken 0.9 years after starting antiretroviral therapy. These receptor sequences come from a man between 18 and 35 years old with HIV.

The DNA of the CDR3 is TGCGCCAGCAGCCGCCAAGGAGCGGGGGGCACCGGGGAGCTGTTTTTT. Its protein product is CASSRQGAGGTGELFF. This sequence joins TRBV5-1 and TRBJ2-2, with 9 positions matching TRBD2. In germline, CDR1 is SGHRS, CDR2 YFSETQ. This CDR3 comprises 16 residues. V lost 4 bases, J lost 4 bases, and 8 bases stayed unmatched.

The chain employs TRBV5-1 and TRBJ2-3; D is possibly TRBD1 or TRBD2 (5 bases each). Looked up from germline, CDR1 is SGHRS and CDR2 is YFSETQ. CDR3 length: 14 residues. The germline V and J ends were trimmed by 0 bases and 4 bases, with 9 bases remaining between them. CDR3 in amino acids: CASSLGGGSDTQYF. The DNA of the CDR3 is TGCGCCAGCAGCTTGGGGGGCGGGTCAGATACGCAGTATTTT.

This clone was found a few times. The chain combines TRBV7-9 with TRBJ2-2; D gene ambiguous. CDR3 length equals 15 residues. Germline V lookup: CDR1 SEHNR, CDR2 FQNEAQ (reference sequence). V lost 1 base and J lost 1, with 7 bases in between. CDR3 coding DNA: TGTGCCAGCAGCTTAGAGGGTCGGAACACCGGGGAGCTGTTTTTT. Translating it yields CASSLEGRNTGELFF.

This clone was observed once. The CDR3 spells CASGLSGSETQYF. Here the CDR3 DNA reads TGTGCTAGTGGTTTGTCGGGGTCTGAGACCCAGTACTTC. The J gene is TRBJ2-5, the V gene TRBV12-5; D is possibly TRBD2 (5 bases). The CDR3 sequence is 13 residues long. From germline, CDR1 is LGHNT and CDR2 FRNRAP. V was shortened by 2 bases and J by 5 bases, with 9 bases between the two germline ends.

This chain uses TRBV11-2 with TRBJ1-5; 8 nucleotides line up with TRBD1. This CDR3 comprises 16 residues. The germline gives CDR1 SGHAT, CDR2 FQNNGV. V shed 0 bases, J shed 7 bases, and the junction held 8 bases outside the gene matches. DNA of the CDR3: TGTGCCAGCAGCTTAGATTCAGGGGGCGGGATGCAGCCCCAGCATTTT. Protein: CASSLDSGGGMQPQHF.

CDR3 sequence reads: CASSTPGLAGGWGTDTQYF. CDR3 nucleotides: TGTGCCAGCAGCACCCCGGGACTAGCGGGGGGATGGGGCACAGATACGCAGTATTTT. This sequence joins TRBV11-2 and TRBJ2-3; 15 bases align to TRBD2. After removal of 5 bases from V and 1 base from J, the junction contained 10 bases not matched to a gene. The CDR3 consists of 19 residues. Germline-derived CDR1 and CDR2 are SGHAT and FQNNGV. Combining the CDR3 with reference TRBV11-2 and TRBJ2-3 gives the whole variable domain EAGVAQSPRYKIIEKRQSVAFWCNPISGHATLYWYQQILGQGPKLLIQFQNNGVVDDSQLPKDRFSAERLKGVDSTLKIQPAKLEDSAVYLCASSTPGLAGGWGTDTQYFGPGTRLTVL.

The chain recombines TRBV6-1 with TRBJ2-7; tentatively, D is TRBD1 (5 bases). V dropped 6 bases and J dropped 3 bases, with 9 bases sitting between them. The CDR3 sequence is 12 residues long. Looked up from germline, CDR1 is MNHNS and CDR2 is SASEGT. The CDR3 reads CASRETGYEQYF. In nucleotides, the CDR3 is TGTGCCAGCAGGGAAACAGGCTACGAGCAGTACTTC.

This clone occurred once. This sequence joins TRBV11-3 and TRBJ1-5; possibly TRBD1 for D (6 bases). The CDR3 is 15 residues long. Per the germline V gene, CDR1 is SGHNT and CDR2 is YENEEA. V was clipped by 5 bases and J by 5 bases, with 16 bases between them. The CDR3 region has the DNA TGTGCCAGCAGCCCAGACCGGGGGGGCCATCAGCCCCAGCATTTT. This gives the protein CASSPDRGGHQPQHF.

The chain recombines TRBV6-1 with TRBJ2-7; D not certain. Germline V gene data show CDR1 as MNHNS and CDR2 as SASEGT. V was trimmed by 8 bases and J by 7 bases, leaving 15 bases between them. This CDR3 is 12 amino acids long. CDR3 nucleotide sequence: TGTGCCAGCCGAACCTCACGTGAGGAGCAGTACGTC. Translating gives CASRTSREEQYV.

The V gene is TRBV7-9, the J gene TRBJ2-7; possible D gene TRBD1, 6 bases. Germline CDR1 SEHNR, CDR2 FQNEAQ (reference sequence). V was trimmed by 2 bases and J by 1 base, leaving 9 bases between them. The CDR3 loop spans 14 amino acids. The CDR3 DNA reads as TGTGCCAGCAGCTTACAGGGGTCTTCCTACGAGCAGTACTTC. Protein: CASSLQGSSYEQYF.

This clone was recorded only once. The chain links TRBV4-1 to TRBJ2-1; TRBD2 matches 11 bases. Germline V gene lookup returns CDR1 MGHRA and CDR2 YSYEKL. J was trimmed by 9 bases and V by 1 base; bases with no gene match: 5. CDR3 length: 15 amino acids. The CDR3 DNA sequence: TGCGCCAGCAGCCAAGCTAGCGGGGGGATTCGTGAGCAGTTCTTC. Its protein product is CASSQASGGIREQFF.

The chain combines TRBV6-6 with TRBJ1-3; maybe TRBD1 (6 bases). CDR3 length: 15 amino acids. Trimming stripped 1 base from V and 1 base from J, with 8 bases between. Germline V gene sequence: CDR1 MNHNY, CDR2 SVGAGI (reference sequence). CDR3 bases: TGTGCCAGCAGTTACTACAGGGCTTCTGGAAACACCATATATTTT. Protein product: CASSYYRASGNTIYF.

The chain employs TRBV5-5 and TRBJ1-1; D is ambiguous. This CDR3 region has 17 residues. Germline values: CDR1 SGHKS, CDR2 YYEKEE (reference sequence). The V and J ends lost 0 bases and 1 base respectively, with 16 bases between them. The DNA for the CDR3 is TGTGCCAGCAGCTTGGGTTGGATACTAACTGAGAACACTGAAGCTTTCTTT. It translates to CASSLGWILTENTEAFF.

This clone was seen only a few times. The rearrangement joins TRBV10-3 to TRBJ1-6; D is uncertain. V was clipped by 8 bases and J by 10 bases, with 18 bases between them. CDR3 length equals 14 residues. Germline V gene lookup returns CDR1 ENHRY and CDR2 SYGVKD. CDR3 amino acids: CAIPQAGVRSPLHF. The CDR3 coding sequence is TGTGCCATCCCCCAGGCGGGTGTTAGATCACCCCTCCACTTT.

V gene TRBV5-6 combines with J gene TRBJ1-2, with D perhaps matching TRBD1 (6 bases). Trimming stripped 3 bases from V and 7 bases from J, with 13 bases between. Germline CDR1 SGHDT, CDR2 YYEEEE. CDR3 size: 13 residues. The CDR3 loop is CASSSNSGAGYTF. Here the CDR3 DNA reads TGTGCCAGCAGCTCAAATTCAGGGGCTGGCTACACCTTC.

The gene calls are TRBV5-8 and TRBJ2-7; TRBD1 aligns across 12 bases. The ends lost 6 bases at V and 9 bases at J; junction bases unmatched: 16. The CDR3 sequence is 16 residues long. Germline V gene data show CDR1 as SGHTS and CDR2 as YDEGEE. CDR3 sequence reads: CASTLRGGTGGSRQYV. The CDR3 region has the DNA TGTGCCAGCACCCTACGGGGCGGGACAGGGGGCAGTCGGCAGTACGTC.

This chain joins TRBV28 and TRBJ1-3; TRBD1 matches at 7 bases. The length of the CDR3 is 14 residues. The germline CDR1 and CDR2 sequences are MDHEN and SYDVKM. The ends lost 5 bases at V and 8 bases at J; junction bases unmatched: 9. CDR3 amino acids: CASSRQGMSDTIYF. The CDR3 bases are TGTGCCAGCAGTCGACAGGGTATGTCGGACACCATATATTTT.

The chain combines TRBV5-1 with TRBJ2-7, with D tentatively TRBD1 (5 bases). V was pared by 3 bases and J by 5 bases, with 18 bases between. Germline V gene lookup returns CDR1 SGHRS and CDR2 YFSETQ. This CDR3 comprises 15 residues. The CDR3 spells CASSSRTQGIHEQYF. In DNA form, the CDR3 reads TGCGCCAGCAGCTCTAGAACCCAGGGAATCCACGAGCAGTACTTC.

The V and J genes are TRBV5-1 and TRBJ1-1; no firm D call. Per the germline V gene, CDR1 is SGHRS and CDR2 is YFSETQ. There are 13 residues in the CDR3. Trimming cost V 3 bases and J 3 bases, with 9 bases left between them. The CDR3 nucleotides read TGCGCCAGCAGCTGGCGTGTCGACACTGAAGCTTTCTTT. Amino acid sequence: CASSWRVDTEAFF.

The chain joins TRBV28 to TRBJ1-4; maybe TRBD1 (6 bases). The CDR3 extends over 14 amino acids. The germline V and J ends were trimmed by 6 bases and 5 bases, with 13 bases remaining between them. In germline, CDR1 is MDHEN, CDR2 SYDVKM. The CDR3 nucleotides are TGTGCCAGCAGGAGGACAGCCTCGAATGAAAAACTGTTTTTT. Translating it yields CASRRTASNEKLFF.

The chain recombines TRBV5-1 with TRBJ2-5; TRBD2 matches at 7 bases. With V trimmed by 4 bases and J by 5 bases, 14 bases remained unmatched. CDR3 length: 16 amino acids. Germline-derived CDR1 and CDR2 are SGHRS and YFSETQ. CDR3 in DNA: TGCGCCAGCAGCGCGGGGGACGTCCTCAGAGGGGAGACCCAGTACTTC. As protein: CASSAGDVLRGETQYF.